The rows below give T cell receptor beta chains drawn from one sample of a study of cytomegalovirus exposure and HLA in healthy donors. The table came from immunoSEQ multiplex PCR; TCRdb's copy has only in-frame clones and leaves some out. The data contain roughly 120,000 clones, 60% to 75% of them singletons. Sequencing was done on a sample of PBMCs. Every receptor here comes from a woman between 35 and 50 years old in good health and CMV-seropositive. Both conserved end residues are part of each CDR3. A D gene is named only where the DNA matches it firmly. Rows may omit the clone size; those that give it use once, few, many or a size class.

d_call | clone_size | j_call | cdr3_length | v_call | cdr3_aa | cdr3_nt
TRBD2 | NA | TRBJ2-1 | 15 | TRBV7-9 | CASSSTSGRAHEQFF | TGTGCCAGCAGCTCGACTAGCGGGAGGGCGCATGAGCAGTTCTTC
NA | NA | TRBJ2-1 | 11 | TRBV20-1 | CSVIAALKQFF | TGCAGTGTGATAGCGGCCCTGAAGCAGTTCTTC
NA | NA | TRBJ2-7 | 12 | TRBV7-9 | CSSSYRYYEQYF | TGTTCCAGCAGCTACAGGTACTACGAGCAGTACTTC
NA | once | TRBJ2-3 | 18 | TRBV7-3 | CASSQGGRGSNFRDTQYF | TGTGCCAGCAGCCAAGGGGGGCGGGGGAGTAACTTTAGGGATACGCAGTATTTT
NA | NA | TRBJ2-7 | 14 | TRBV9 | CASSVGADTYEQYF | TGTGCCAGCAGCGTAGGTGCAGATACCTACGAGCAGTACTTC
TRBD2 | NA | TRBJ2-7 | 15 | TRBV5-1 | CASSDGGDGPYEQYF | TGCGCCAGCAGCGATGGGGGGGACGGTCCCTACGAGCAGTACTTC
TRBD2 | NA | TRBJ2-5 | 17 | TRBV4-1 | CASSQVEVGLAQETQYF | TGCGCCAGCAGCCAAGTTGAAGTGGGACTAGCGCAGGAGACCCAGTACTTC
TRBD2 | few | TRBJ2-7 | 15 | TRBV7-2 | CASSLNAGGSYEQYF | TGTGCCAGCAGCTTAAATGCGGGGGGTTCCTACGAGCAGTACTTC
TRBD2 | NA | TRBJ2-7 | 14 | TRBV19 | CAIPQRDRSYEQYF | TGTGCCATACCCCAGCGGGACCGCTCCTACGAGCAGTACTTC
NA | NA | TRBJ2-7 | 12 | TRBV4-1 | CASSQGSREQYF | TGCGCCAGCAGCCAAGGATCGCGCGAGCAGTACTTC
NA | few | TRBJ1-1 | 13 | TRBV11-2 | CASSFDFMSQAFF | TGTGCCAGCAGCTTTGACTTTATGTCCCAAGCTTTCTTT
NA | NA | TRBJ2-3 | 15 | TRBV29-1 | CSVALRRDVGVAQYF | TGCAGCGTTGCTCTCCGGAGGGACGTGGGAGTAGCGCAGTATTTT
NA | NA | TRBJ1-1 | 15 | TRBV9 | CASSPRAQVSPEAFF | TGTGCCAGCAGCCCGCGCGCACAGGTTAGCCCTGAAGCTTTCTTT
NA | NA | TRBJ1-1 | 15 | TRBV30 | CAWSVQDRSPFEAFF | TGTGCCTGGAGTGTACAAGACAGGAGCCCGTTTGAAGCTTTCTTT
TRBD1 | once | TRBJ2-1 | 13 | TRBV28 | CASSYGQDNEQFF | TGTGCCAGCAGTTACGGACAGGACAATGAGCAGTTCTTC
NA | NA | TRBJ2-7 | 15 | TRBV27 | CASSFIREISYEQYF | TGTGCCAGCAGTTTCATCCGGGAGATATCCTACGAGCAGTACTTC
NA | NA | TRBJ2-1 | 14 | TRBV5-1 | CASSPTTGVNEQFF | TGCGCCAGCAGCCCCACTACGGGGGTCAATGAGCAGTTCTTC
TRBD1 | NA | TRBJ2-5 | 16 | TRBV11-3 | CASSLGGTGRAETQYF | TGTGCCAGCAGCTTAGGCGGGACAGGGCGAGCGGAGACCCAGTACTTC
TRBD1 | NA | TRBJ1-1 | 13 | TRBV2 | CASRGTASQEAFF | TGTGCCAGCAGAGGGACAGCGAGCCAAGAAGCTTTCTTT
NA | NA | TRBJ2-1 | 15 | TRBV7-7 | CASSFSVSGNNEQFF | TGTGCTAGCAGCTTCTCCGTGAGCGGCAATAATGAGCAGTTCTTC
NA | NA | TRBJ2-5 | 14 | TRBV7-9 | CASSPVGYQETQYF | TGTGCCAGCAGCCCCGTCGGGTACCAAGAGACCCAGTACTTC
NA | NA | TRBJ1-2 | 13 | TRBV18 | CASSPPAGYGYTF | TGTGCCAGCTCACCACCCGCAGGCTATGGCTACACCTTC
TRBD1 | NA | TRBJ1-1 | 16 | TRBV7-6 | CASSLVPGQMNTEAFF | TGTGCCAGCAGCTTAGTCCCGGGACAGATGAACACTGAAGCTTTCTTT
NA | NA | TRBJ2-7 | 13 | TRBV11-2 | CASSSVLRDEQYF | TGTGCCAGCAGCAGTGTGTTGAGGGACGAGCAGTACTTC
NA | NA | TRBJ2-3 | 15 | TRBV28 | CASSPGERLTDTQYF | TGTGCCAGCAGTCCCGGGGAGCGGCTCACAGATACGCAGTATTTT
NA | once | TRBJ1-1 | 14 | TRBV9 | CASSRGRYNTEAFF | TGTGCCAGCTCCAGGGGTCGATATAACACTGAAGCTTTCTTT
NA | NA | TRBJ2-7 | 14 | TRBV27 | CASSYSAAGDEQYF | TGTGCCAGCAGTTACAGTGCAGCGGGTGACGAGCAGTACTTC
NA | NA | TRBJ1-4 | 17 | TRBV7-9 | CASSLLQGAGSNEKLFF | TGTGCCAGCAGCCTCCTCCAAGGGGCAGGCTCTAATGAAAAACTGTTTTTT
NA | NA | TRBJ2-5 | 14 | TRBV2 | CASSETASIETQYF | TGTGCCAGCAGTGAAACAGCCAGCATCGAGACCCAGTACTTC
TRBD1 | NA | TRBJ2-7 | 15 | TRBV4-1 | CASRYMGQGLYEQYF | TGCGCCAGCAGGTACATGGGACAGGGCCTCTACGAGCAGTACTTC
TRBD1 | NA | TRBJ2-2 | 15 | TRBV11-3 | CASSKGQGDTGELFF | TGTGCCAGCAGCAAGGGACAGGGAGACACCGGGGAGCTGTTTTTT
NA | NA | TRBJ2-2 | 13 | TRBV7-6 | CASAAENTGELFF | TGTGCCAGCGCGGCGGAGAACACCGGGGAGCTGTTTTTT
NA | NA | TRBJ1-3 | 13 | TRBV6-5 | CASSFGISGTIYF | TGTGCCAGCAGTTTCGGAATTTCAGGGACCATATATTTT